These 7 T cell receptor beta chains were all obtained from the same sample, sequenced in a study of shared clonotypes between healthy human individuals. Produced via immunoSEQ multiplex PCR; TCRdb's table is partial and in-frame only. Of about 2.1 million clones listed, 80% to 95% were seen once; the top ten hold 1.5% to 2%. Naive CD8 isolation took CD45RO-negative cells positively selected for CCR7 and excluded terminally differentiated effector memory CD45RA+ cells. Specimen: naive CD8+ T cells from PBMCs. The source of these receptors is a man aged 18 to 30 in good health. Some clones in this sample may be carry-over from other donors' samples.

With regard to this clone: The identical CDR3 is also encoded by other nucleotide sequences in the sample. The V call is TRBV7-8, the J call TRBJ2-3; the D is unclear. Germline V gene data show CDR1 as SGHVS and CDR2 as FQNEAQ. The CDR3 length is 15 residues. V was clipped by 1 base and J by 0 bases, with 8 bases between them. CDR3 sequence (DNA): TGTGCCAGCAGCTTAGTCGGCGGTAGCACAGATACGCAGTATTTT. It translates to CASSLVGGSTDTQYF.

Only one count was recorded for this clone. The rearrangement links TRBV19 to TRBJ2-1, with D tentatively TRBD1 (5 bases). The CDR3 length is 16 residues. From germline, CDR1 is LNHDA and CDR2 SQIVND (reference sequence). The germline V and J ends were trimmed by 6 bases and 0 bases, with 15 bases remaining between them. The CDR3 nucleotides are TGTGCCAGTAGGATCAGGGCCAAGGGCTCCTACAATGAGCAGTTCTTC. Protein sequence: CASRIRAKGSYNEQFF. Using reference TRBV19 and TRBJ2-1 for the parts outside the CDR3, the full variable domain is DGGITQSPKYLFRKEGQNVTLSCEQNLNHDAMYWYRQDPGQGLRLIYYSQIVNDFQKGDIAEGYSVSREKKESFPLTVTSAQKNPTAFYLCASRIRAKGSYNEQFFGPGTRLTVL.

The chain carries TRBV29-1 and TRBJ1-2, with TRBD1 identical over 7 bases. The CDR3 is 13 residues long. Germline V lookup: CDR1 SQVTM, CDR2 ANQGSEA. Unmatched junction bases numbered 11, after V lost 7 bases and J lost 6 bases. CDR3 bases: TGCAGCGCCAAAATAGGGGGCACCGATGGCTACACCTTC. Encoded protein: CSAKIGGTDGYTF.

The rearrangement joins TRBV5-6 to TRBJ1-2, with D hard to call. In germline, CDR1 is SGHDT, CDR2 YYEEEE. Trimming left V 4 bases short and J 4 bases short, with 14 bases between. The CDR3 loop spans 14 amino acids. CDR3 loop: CASSLGWARYGYTF. CDR3 DNA sequence: TGTGCCAGCAGCCTAGGTTGGGCTCGCTATGGCTACACCTTC. Drawing the rest from reference TRBV5-6 and TRBJ1-2, the complete variable domain is DAGVTQSPTHLIKTRGQQVTLRCSPKSGHDTVSWYQQALGQGPQFIFQYYEEEERQRGNFPDRFSGHQFPNYSSELNVNALLLGDSALYLCASSLGWARYGYTFGSGTRLTVV.

The chain is built from TRBV13 and TRBJ2-1; 7 bases are shared with TRBD1. The CDR3 extends over 13 amino acids. The V gene end was trimmed by 6 bases and the J gene end by 14 bases; junction bases not matched to a gene: 13. The germline CDR1 and CDR2 sequences are PRHDT and FYEKMQ (reference sequence). CDR3 nucleotides: TGTGCCAGCAGTCCAAGTGGGGACAGAAGAGAGTTCTTC. It translates to CASSPSGDRREFF. Complete variable domain (other parts from reference TRBV13 and TRBJ2-1): AAGVIQSPRHLIKEKRETATLKCYPIPRHDTVYWYQQGPGQDPQFLISFYEKMQSDKGSIPDRFSAQQFSDYHSELNMSSLELGDSALYFCASSPSGDRREFFGPGTRLTVL.

V usage is TRBV7-9 and J usage is TRBJ2-1, with 9 bases identical to TRBD1. CDR1 and CDR2 from the germline V gene are SEHNR and FQNEAQ (reference sequence). V gave up 5 bases and J gave up 6 bases; unmatched junction bases: 5. This CDR3 spans 14 amino acids. The CDR3 DNA is TGTGCCAGCAGCCCCGGGACAGGGCGCAATGAGCAGTTCTTC. Protein sequence: CASSPGTGRNEQFF.

The rearrangement uses TRBV5-1 and TRBJ2-7, with D maybe TRBD2 (5 bases). Germline loops: CDR1 SGHRS, CDR2 YFSETQ. V shed 2 bases and J shed 4 bases, with 10 bases lying between them. The CDR3 spans 13 residues. Here the CDR3 DNA reads TGCGCCAGCAGCTTCGCTAGGGAGTACGAGCAGTACTTC. Amino acid sequence: CASSFAREYEQYF.